Sequencing of this T cell receptor (beta chain) was carried out in a study of molecular identifiers for immune sequencing clone quantification. In preparing bulk TCR libraries, previously described methods and listed TCR primers were used. TCRdb recomputed calls from the PCR reads with MiXCR, one row per CDR3 protein. The repertoire holds a few hundred thousand distinct CDR3 sequences, with roughly 24% as singletons. This clonotype occurred many times. The antigen is not known. Overall study results and limits: For effector cells, clones above 20 RNA copies held over 99% of molecules; for naive cells, under 1%.

This CDR3 region has 16 residues. The V gene's germline CDR1 is SQVTM and CDR2 ANQGSEA. V lost 8 bases to trimming and J lost 1 base; unmatched junction nucleotides: 13. Specimen: naive CD8+ T cells from blood, with Jurkat cell RNA spiked in. Subset: FACS-sorted CD8+CD4-CCR7+CD45RA+ naive T cells. The sequence was collected from a human donor in good health. Some libraries in this study had Jurkat cell RNA spiked in. The rearrangement uses TRBV29-1 and TRBJ1-4; 7 nucleotides line up with TRBD1. The CDR3 coding sequence is TGCAGCAACAGGCCTGACAGGGCTGGAACTAATGAAAAACTGTTTTTT. Amino acids: CSNRPDRAGTNEKLFF.